One sample yielded the 5 T cell receptor beta chains listed below, sequenced in a study of low-dose radiotherapy and immunotherapy resistance in tumors. Priming of first-strand cDNA relied on TRAV- and TRBV-specific primers (covering alpha and beta chains). For amplifying TCRs, the PCR ran for approximately 18 cycles with Phusion, which was used together with a constant-region primer and the adapter on the V primers. One entry per CDR3 protein results from TCRdb running MiXCR on the reads. The repertoire holds about 15,000 distinct CDR3 sequences, with roughly 60% as singletons. The receptors originated from a human donor with advanced metastatic prostate, ovarian, gallbladder or colorectal cancer (not recorded which). This table probably holds off-target reads from a library built for another chain.

The chain has TRBV7-2 and TRBJ1-3; TRBD1 might be the D (5 bases). Trimming removed 1 base from V and 1 base from J, with 11 bases in between. Germline CDR1 and CDR2: SGHTA and FQGNSA. CDR3 length: 16 amino acids. The CDR3 loop reads CASSLDGGGSGNTIYF. In DNA, the CDR3 is TGTGCCAGCAGCTTAGACGGGGGAGGGTCTGGAAACACCATATATTTT.

The chain employs TRBV28 and TRBJ1-5; possible D gene TRBD1, 6 bases. Germline V gene lookup returns CDR1 MDHEN and CDR2 SYDVKM. The CDR3 is 15 residues long. V was trimmed by 7 bases and J by 3 bases, leaving 16 bases between them. This chain's CDR3 is CASNLWAGANQPQHF. Written as DNA, the CDR3 is TGTGCCAGCAACCTTTGGGCAGGGGCCAATCAGCCCCAGCATTTT. Drawing the rest from reference TRBV28 and TRBJ1-5, the complete variable domain is DVKVTQSSRYLVKRTGEKVFLECVQDMDHENMFWYRQDPGLGLRLIYFSYDVKMKEKGDIPEGYSVSREKKERFSLILESASTNQTSMYLCASNLWAGANQPQHFGDGTRLSIL.

The chain links TRBV6-2 or TRBV6-3 to TRBJ2-1, with TRBD2 identical over 7 bases. CDR1 MNHEY and CDR2 SVGEGT come from the germline V gene. With 2 bases clipped from V and 7 bases from J, the junction kept 11 bases outside the gene matches. This CDR3 comprises 16 residues. In nucleotides, the CDR3 is TGTGCCAGCAGTTACGGAGCGGGAATTGGAGATAATGAGCAGTTCTTC. This encodes CASSYGAGIGDNEQFF.

The rearrangement uses TRBV6-2 or TRBV6-3 and TRBJ2-4; D is possibly TRBD1 (6 bases). Trimming pared 6 bases from V and 9 bases from J, leaving 12 bases between. Germline CDR1 reads MNHEY; CDR2 reads SVGEGT. The CDR3 is made up of 12 amino acids. DNA of the CDR3: TGTGCCAGCAGCCCGGGACAAGGCATTCAGTACTTC. Residues: CASSPGQGIQYF.

The chain recombines TRBV28 with TRBJ2-3, with D possibly being TRBD2 (5 bases). The ends were cut back, 8 bases at V and 3 bases at J, with 21 bases in the middle. The germline V gene encodes CDR1 MDHEN and CDR2 SYDVKM. The CDR3 loop spans 16 amino acids. CDR3: CASRKGGSGRTDTQYF. CDR3 nucleotide sequence: TGTGCCAGCCGCAAAGGAGGTTCTGGGCGGACAGATACGCAGTATTTT.